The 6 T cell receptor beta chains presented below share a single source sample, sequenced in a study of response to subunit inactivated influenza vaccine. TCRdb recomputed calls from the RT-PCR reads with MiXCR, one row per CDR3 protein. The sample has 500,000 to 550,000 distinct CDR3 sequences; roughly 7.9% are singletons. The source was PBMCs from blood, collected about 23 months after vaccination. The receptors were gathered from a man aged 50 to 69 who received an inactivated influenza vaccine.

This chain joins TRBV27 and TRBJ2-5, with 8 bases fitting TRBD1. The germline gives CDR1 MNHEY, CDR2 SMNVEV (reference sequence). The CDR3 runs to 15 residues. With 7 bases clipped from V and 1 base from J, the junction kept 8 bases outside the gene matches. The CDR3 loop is CASKSGTGPQETQYF. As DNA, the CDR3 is TGTGCCAGCAAATCCGGGACAGGCCCCCAAGAGACCCAGTACTTC.

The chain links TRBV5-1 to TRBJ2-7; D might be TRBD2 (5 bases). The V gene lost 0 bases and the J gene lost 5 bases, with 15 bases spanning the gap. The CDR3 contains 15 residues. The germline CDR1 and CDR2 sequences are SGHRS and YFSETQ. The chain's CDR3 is CASSLVGVHFNEQYF. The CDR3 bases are TGCGCCAGCAGCTTGGTCGGGGTTCACTTCAACGAGCAGTACTTC. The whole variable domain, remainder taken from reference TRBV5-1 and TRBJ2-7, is KAGVTQTPRYLIKTRGQQVTLSCSPISGHRSVSWYQQTPGQGLQFLFEYFSETQRNKGNFPGRFSGRQFSNSRSEMNVSTLELGDSALYLCASSLVGVHFNEQYFGPGTRLTVT.

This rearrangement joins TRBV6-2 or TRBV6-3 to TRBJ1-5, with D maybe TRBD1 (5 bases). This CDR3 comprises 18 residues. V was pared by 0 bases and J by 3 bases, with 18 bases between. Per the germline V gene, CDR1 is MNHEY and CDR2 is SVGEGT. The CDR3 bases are TGTGCCAGCAGTTACTCGATCGGAGTGGGACGGTTCAATCAGCCCCAGCATTTT. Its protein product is CASSYSIGVGRFNQPQHF.

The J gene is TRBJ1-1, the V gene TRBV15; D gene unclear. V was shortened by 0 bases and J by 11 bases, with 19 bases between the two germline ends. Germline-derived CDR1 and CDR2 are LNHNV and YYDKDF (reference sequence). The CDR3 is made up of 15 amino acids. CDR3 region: CATSREPTAPRAAFF. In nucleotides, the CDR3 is TGTGCCACCAGCAGAGAACCGACCGCTCCTCGGGCCGCTTTCTTT.

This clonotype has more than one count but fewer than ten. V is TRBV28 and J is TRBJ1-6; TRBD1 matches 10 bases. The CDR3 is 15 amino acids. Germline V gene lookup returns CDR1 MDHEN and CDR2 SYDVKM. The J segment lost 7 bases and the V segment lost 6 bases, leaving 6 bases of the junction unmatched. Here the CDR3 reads CASRAPGQGNSPLHF. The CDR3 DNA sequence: TGTGCCAGCAGAGCTCCGGGACAGGGGAATTCACCCCTCCACTTT.

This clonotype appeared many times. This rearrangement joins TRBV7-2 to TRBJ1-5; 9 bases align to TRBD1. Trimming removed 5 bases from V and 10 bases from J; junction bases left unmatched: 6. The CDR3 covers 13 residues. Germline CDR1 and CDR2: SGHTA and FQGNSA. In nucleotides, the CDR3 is TGTGCCAGCAGCGTGGGGGGACAGGGTCCCCAGCATTTT. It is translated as CASSVGGQGPQHF.